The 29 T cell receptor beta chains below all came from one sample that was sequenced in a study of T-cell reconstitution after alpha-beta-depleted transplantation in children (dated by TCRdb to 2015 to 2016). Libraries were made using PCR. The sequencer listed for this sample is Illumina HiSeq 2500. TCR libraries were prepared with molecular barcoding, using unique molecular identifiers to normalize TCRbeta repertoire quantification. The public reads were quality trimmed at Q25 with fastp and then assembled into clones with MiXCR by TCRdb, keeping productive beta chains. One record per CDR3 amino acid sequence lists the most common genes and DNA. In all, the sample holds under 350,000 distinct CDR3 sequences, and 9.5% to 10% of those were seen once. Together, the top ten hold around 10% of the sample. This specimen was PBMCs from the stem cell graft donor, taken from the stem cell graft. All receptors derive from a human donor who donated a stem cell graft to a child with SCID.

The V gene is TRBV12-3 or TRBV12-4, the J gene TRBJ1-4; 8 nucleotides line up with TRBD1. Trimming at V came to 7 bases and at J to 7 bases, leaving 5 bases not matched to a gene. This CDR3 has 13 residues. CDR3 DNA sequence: TGTGCCAGCAAGCAGGGGGCGTCTGAAAAACTGTTTTTT. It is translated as CASKQGASEKLFF.

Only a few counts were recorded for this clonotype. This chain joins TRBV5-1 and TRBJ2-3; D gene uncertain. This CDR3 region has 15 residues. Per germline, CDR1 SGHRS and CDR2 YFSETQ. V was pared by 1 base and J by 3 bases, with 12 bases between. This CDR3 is CASSLNDIQTDTQYF. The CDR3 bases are TGCGCCAGCAGCTTGAATGATATCCAGACAGATACGCAGTATTTT.

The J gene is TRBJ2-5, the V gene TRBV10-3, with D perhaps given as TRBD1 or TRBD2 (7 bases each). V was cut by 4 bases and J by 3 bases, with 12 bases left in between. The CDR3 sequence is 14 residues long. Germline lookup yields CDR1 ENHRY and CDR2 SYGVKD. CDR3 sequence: CAISAQGGEETQYF. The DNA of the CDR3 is TGTGCCATCAGTGCCCAGGGGGGGGAAGAGACCCAGTACTTC.

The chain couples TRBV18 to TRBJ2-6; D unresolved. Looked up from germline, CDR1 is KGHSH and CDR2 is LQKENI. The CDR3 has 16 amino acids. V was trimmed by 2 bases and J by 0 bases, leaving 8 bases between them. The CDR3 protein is CASSPVSDSGANVLTF. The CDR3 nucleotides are TGTGCCAGCTCACCAGTATCGGACTCTGGGGCCAACGTCCTGACTTTC.

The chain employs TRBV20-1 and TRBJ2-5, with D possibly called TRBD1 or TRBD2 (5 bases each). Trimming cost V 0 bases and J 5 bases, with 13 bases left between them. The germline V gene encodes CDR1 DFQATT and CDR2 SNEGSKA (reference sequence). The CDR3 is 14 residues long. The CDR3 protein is CSARDWGSGETQYF. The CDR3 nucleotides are TGCAGTGCTAGAGATTGGGGGTCAGGGGAGACCCAGTACTTC.

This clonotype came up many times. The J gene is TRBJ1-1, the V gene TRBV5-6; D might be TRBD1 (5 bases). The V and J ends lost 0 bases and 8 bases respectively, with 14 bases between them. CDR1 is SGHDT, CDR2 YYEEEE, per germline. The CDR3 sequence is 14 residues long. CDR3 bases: TGTGCCAGCAGCTTGGACAGGACGGTGGGAGAAGCTTTCTTT. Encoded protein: CASSLDRTVGEAFF.

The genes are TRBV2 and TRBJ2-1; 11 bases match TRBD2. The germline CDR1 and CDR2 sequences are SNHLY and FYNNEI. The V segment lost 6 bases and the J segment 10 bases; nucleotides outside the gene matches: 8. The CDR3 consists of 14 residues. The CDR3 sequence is CASRSLAGGQEQFF. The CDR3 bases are TGTGCCAGCAGATCCCTAGCGGGGGGCCAGGAGCAGTTCTTC.

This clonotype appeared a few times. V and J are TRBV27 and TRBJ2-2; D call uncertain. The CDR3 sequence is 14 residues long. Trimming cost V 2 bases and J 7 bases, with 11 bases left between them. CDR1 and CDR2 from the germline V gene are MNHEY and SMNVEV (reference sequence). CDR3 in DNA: TGTGCCAGCAGTTTAGGTTTGAAAGTCGGGGAGCTGTTTTTT. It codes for CASSLGLKVGELFF.

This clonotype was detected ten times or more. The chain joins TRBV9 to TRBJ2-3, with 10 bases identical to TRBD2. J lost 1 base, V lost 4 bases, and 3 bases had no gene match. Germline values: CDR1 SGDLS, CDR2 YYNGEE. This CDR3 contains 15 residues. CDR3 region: CASSPGTSGTDTQYF. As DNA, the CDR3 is TGTGCCAGCAGCCCGGGGACTAGCGGCACAGATACGCAGTATTTT.

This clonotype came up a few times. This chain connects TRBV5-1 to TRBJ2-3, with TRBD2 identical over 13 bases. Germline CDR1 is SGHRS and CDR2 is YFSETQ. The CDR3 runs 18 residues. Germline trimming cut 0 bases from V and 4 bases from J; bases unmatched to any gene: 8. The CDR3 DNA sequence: TGCGCCAGCAGCTTGGCCCGACTAGCGGGGGGTGCAGCAGATACGCAGTATTTT. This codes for CASSLARLAGGAADTQYF. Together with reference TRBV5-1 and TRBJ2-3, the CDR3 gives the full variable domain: KAGVTQTPRYLIKTRGQQVTLSCSPISGHRSVSWYQQTPGQGLQFLFEYFSETQRNKGNFPGRFSGRQFSNSRSEMNVSTLELGDSALYLCASSLARLAGGAADTQYFGPGTRLTVL.

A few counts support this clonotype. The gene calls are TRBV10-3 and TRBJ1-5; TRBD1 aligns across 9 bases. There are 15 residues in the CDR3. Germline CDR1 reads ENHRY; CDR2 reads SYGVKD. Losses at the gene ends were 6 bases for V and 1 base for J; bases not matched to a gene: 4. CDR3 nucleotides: TGTGCCATCAGCGACAGGGGGGGAAGCAATCAGCCCCAGCATTTT. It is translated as CAISDRGGSNQPQHF.

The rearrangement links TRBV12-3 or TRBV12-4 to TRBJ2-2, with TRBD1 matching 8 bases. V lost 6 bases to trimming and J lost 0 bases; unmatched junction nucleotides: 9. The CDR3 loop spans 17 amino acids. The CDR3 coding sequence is TGTGCCAGCAGACAAACCCGACAGGGGTCGAACACCGGGGAGCTGTTTTTT. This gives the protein CASRQTRQGSNTGELFF.

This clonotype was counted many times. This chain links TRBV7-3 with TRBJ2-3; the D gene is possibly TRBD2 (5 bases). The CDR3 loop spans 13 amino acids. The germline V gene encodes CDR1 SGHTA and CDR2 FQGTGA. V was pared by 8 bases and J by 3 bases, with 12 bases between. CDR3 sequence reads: CASGKGGTDTQYF. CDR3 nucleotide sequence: TGTGCCAGCGGCAAAGGCGGGACAGATACGCAGTATTTT.

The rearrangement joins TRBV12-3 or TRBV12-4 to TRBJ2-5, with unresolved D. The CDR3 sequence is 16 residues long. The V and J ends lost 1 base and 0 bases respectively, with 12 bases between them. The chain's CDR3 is CASSLDLSQYQETQYF. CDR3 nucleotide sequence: TGTGCCAGCAGTTTAGATCTCAGCCAGTACCAAGAGACCCAGTACTTC.

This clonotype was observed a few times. The CDR3 is CASSLDRARVETQYF. CDR3 nucleotide sequence: TGTGCCAGCAGCTTAGACAGGGCTAGAGTGGAGACCCAGTACTTC. The chain employs TRBV25-1 and TRBJ2-5; 7 bases are a match to TRBD1. Trimming took 6 bases from V and 5 from J; bases not matched to a gene: 12. The CDR3 totals 15 residues. Germline V CDR1 and CDR2: MGHDK, SYGVNS. Combining the CDR3 with reference TRBV25-1 and TRBJ2-5 gives the whole variable domain EADIYQTPRYLVIGTGKKITLECSQTMGHDKMYWYQQDPGMELHLIHYSYGVNSTEKGDLSSESTVSRIRTEHFPLTLESARPSHTSQYLCASSLDRARVETQYFGPGTRLLVL.

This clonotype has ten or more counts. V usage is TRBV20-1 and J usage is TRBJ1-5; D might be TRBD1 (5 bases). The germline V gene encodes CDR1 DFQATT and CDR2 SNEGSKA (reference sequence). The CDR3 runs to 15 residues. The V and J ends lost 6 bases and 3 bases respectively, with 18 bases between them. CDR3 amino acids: CSAATGTGFNQPQHF. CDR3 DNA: TGCAGTGCAGCTACCGGGACGGGCTTCAATCAGCCCCAGCATTTT.

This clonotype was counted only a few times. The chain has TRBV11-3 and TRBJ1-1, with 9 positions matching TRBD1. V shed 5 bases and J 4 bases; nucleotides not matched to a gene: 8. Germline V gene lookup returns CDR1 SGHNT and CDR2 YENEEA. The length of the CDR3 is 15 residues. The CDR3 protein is CASSGTGTGSTEAFF. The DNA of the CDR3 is TGTGCCAGCAGCGGTACCGGGACAGGGTCCACTGAAGCTTTCTTT.

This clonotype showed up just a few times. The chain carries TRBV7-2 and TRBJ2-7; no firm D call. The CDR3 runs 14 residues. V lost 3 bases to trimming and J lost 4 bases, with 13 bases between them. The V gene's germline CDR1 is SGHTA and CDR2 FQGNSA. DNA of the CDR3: TGTGCCAGCAGCTTTGGTAGCAGGCGATACGAGCAGTACTTC. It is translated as CASSFGSRRYEQYF. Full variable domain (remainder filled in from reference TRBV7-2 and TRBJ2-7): GAGVSQSPSNKVTEKGKDVELRCDPISGHTALYWYRQSLGQGLEFLIYFQGNSAPDKSGLPSDRFSAERTGGSVSTLTIQRTQQEDSAVYLCASSFGSRRYEQYFGPGTRLTVT.

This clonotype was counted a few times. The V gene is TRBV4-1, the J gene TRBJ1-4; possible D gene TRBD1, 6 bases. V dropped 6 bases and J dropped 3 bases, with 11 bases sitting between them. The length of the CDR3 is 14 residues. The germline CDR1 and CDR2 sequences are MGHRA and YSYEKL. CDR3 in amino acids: CASRNREANEKLFF. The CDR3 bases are TGCGCCAGCAGAAACAGGGAGGCTAATGAAAAACTGTTTTTT.

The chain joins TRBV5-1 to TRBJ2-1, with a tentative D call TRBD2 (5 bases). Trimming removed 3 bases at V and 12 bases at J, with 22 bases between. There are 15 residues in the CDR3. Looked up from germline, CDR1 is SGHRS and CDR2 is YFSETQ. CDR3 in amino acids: CASSSQSDSLSGQFF. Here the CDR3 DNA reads TGCGCCAGCAGCTCGCAATCGGACTCACTCTCGGGGCAGTTCTTC.

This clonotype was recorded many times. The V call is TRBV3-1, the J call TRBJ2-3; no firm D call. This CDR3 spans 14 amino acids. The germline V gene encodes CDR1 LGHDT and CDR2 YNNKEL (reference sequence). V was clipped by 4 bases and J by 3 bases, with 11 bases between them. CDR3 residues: CASSLPGATDTQYF. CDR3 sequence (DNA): TGTGCCAGCAGCCTCCCTGGCGCTACAGATACGCAGTATTTT.

DNA of the CDR3: TGCGCCAGCAGCTTGAGCCGGCGGTACGAGCAGTACTTC. Translation gives CASSLSRRYEQYF. The rearrangement uses TRBV5-1 and TRBJ2-7; D uncertain. Germline lookup yields CDR1 SGHRS and CDR2 YFSETQ. There are 13 residues in the CDR3. V was clipped by 1 base and J by 4 bases, with 9 bases between them. The full variable domain, rest sourced from reference TRBV5-1 and TRBJ2-7, is KAGVTQTPRYLIKTRGQQVTLSCSPISGHRSVSWYQQTPGQGLQFLFEYFSETQRNKGNFPGRFSGRQFSNSRSEMNVSTLELGDSALYLCASSLSRRYEQYFGPGTRLTVT.

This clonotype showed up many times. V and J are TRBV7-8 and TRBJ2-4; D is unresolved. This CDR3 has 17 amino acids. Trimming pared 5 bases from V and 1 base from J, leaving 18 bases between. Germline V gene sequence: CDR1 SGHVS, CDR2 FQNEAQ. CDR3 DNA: TGTGCCAGCAGCAGAGAATTAACCAACATGGCCAAAAACATTCAGTACTTC. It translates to CASSRELTNMAKNIQYF.

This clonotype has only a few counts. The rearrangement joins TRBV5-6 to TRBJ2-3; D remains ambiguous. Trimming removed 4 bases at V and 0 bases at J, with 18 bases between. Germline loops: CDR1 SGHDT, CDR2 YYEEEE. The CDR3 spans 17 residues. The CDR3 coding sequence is TGTGCCAGCAGCCCAAGCCTACAAGAATCTAGCACAGATACGCAGTATTTT. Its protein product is CASSPSLQESSTDTQYF.

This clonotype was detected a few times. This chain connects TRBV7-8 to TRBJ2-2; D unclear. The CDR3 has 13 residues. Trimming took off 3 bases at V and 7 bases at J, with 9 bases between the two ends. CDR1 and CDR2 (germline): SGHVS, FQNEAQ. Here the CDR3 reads CASSFQLSGELFF. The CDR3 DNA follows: TGTGCCAGCAGCTTCCAGTTAAGCGGGGAGCTGTTTTTT.

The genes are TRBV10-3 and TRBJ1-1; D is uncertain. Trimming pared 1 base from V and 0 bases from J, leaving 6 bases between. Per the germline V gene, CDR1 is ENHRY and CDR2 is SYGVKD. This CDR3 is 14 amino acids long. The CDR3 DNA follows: TGTGCCATCAGTGAGTTCGATGTGAACACTGAAGCTTTCTTT. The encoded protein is CAISEFDVNTEAFF.

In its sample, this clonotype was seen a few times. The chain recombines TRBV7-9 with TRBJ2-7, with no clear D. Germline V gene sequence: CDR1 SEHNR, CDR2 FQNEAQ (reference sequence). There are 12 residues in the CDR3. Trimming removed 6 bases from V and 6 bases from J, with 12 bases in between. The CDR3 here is CASSNIQREQYF. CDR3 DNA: TGTGCCAGCAGTAACATTCAGCGCGAGCAGTACTTC.

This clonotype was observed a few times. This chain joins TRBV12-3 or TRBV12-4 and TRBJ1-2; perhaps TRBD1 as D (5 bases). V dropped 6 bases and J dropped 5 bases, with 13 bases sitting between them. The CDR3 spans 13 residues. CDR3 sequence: CASRPRDGYGYTF. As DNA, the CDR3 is TGTGCCAGCAGACCCCGGGACGGTTATGGCTACACCTTC.

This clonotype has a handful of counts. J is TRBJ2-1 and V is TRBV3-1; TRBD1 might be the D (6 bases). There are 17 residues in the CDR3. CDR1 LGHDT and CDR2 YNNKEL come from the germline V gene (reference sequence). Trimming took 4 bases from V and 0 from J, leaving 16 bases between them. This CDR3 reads CASSRVDGQSSYNEQFF. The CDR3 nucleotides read TGTGCCAGCAGCCGGGTTGACGGACAGAGCTCCTACAATGAGCAGTTCTTC.